Following are 27 T cell receptor beta chains from one sample sequenced in a study of blood T cell repertoires in COVID-19. Sequenced by immunoSEQ multiplex PCR; TCRdb stores in-frame clones only, minus some. The table records 300,000 or so clones, roughly 91% of them present only once. Sequencing was performed on peripheral blood. The origin of the receptors is a man aged 45-65 years with active or convalescent COVID-19.

The genes are TRBV28 and TRBJ2-1; 8 bases are shared with TRBD2. The junction had 8 bases not matched to a gene; V was cut back by 5 bases and J by 5 bases. The CDR3 runs to 15 residues. Germline CDR1 reads MDHEN; CDR2 reads SYDVKM. The chain's CDR3 is CASSQPGLGDNEQFF. DNA for the CDR3: TGTGCCAGCAGTCAACCGGGACTAGGGGACAATGAGCAGTTCTTC.

The chain combines TRBV7-9 with TRBJ2-7, with 7 bases aligning to TRBD1. Germline assignment: CDR1 SEHNR and CDR2 FQNEAQ (reference sequence). V was clipped by 5 bases and J by 9 bases; unmatched bases: 7. The CDR3 runs to 12 residues. DNA of the CDR3: TGTGCCAGCAGCCCACAGGGGTCCGGGCAGTACTTC. Amino acid sequence: CASSPQGSGQYF.

The V gene is TRBV28, the J gene TRBJ1-4; no clear D gene. The CDR3 is 14 residues long. Trimming shortened V by 5 bases and J by 0 bases, and 7 bases separated the two germline ends. Germline loops: CDR1 MDHEN, CDR2 SYDVKM. For the CDR3, the DNA is TGTGCCAGCAGTCCAGTTGCAACTAATGAAAAACTGTTTTTT. Translated: CASSPVATNEKLFF.

Details on this clone: The sample holds other DNA sequences that translate to the same CDR3. This chain links TRBV7-9 with TRBJ2-2, with 8 nucleotides matching TRBD1. The CDR3 runs to 15 residues. The V segment lost 4 bases and the J segment 2 bases; nucleotides outside the gene matches: 3. Germline CDR1 and CDR2: SEHNR and FQNEAQ (reference sequence). The CDR3 is CASSWTGTNTGELFF. Written as DNA, the CDR3 is TGTGCCAGCAGCTGGACAGGGACAAACACCGGGGAGCTGTTTTTT.

This chain links TRBV20-1 with TRBJ2-7, with TRBD2 as a possible D gene (6 bases). CDR1 and CDR2 from the germline V gene are DFQATT and SNEGSKA (reference sequence). CDR3 length: 11 residues. The CDR3 is CSLLATYEQYF. CDR3 in DNA: TGCAGCCTACTAGCAACCTACGAGCAGTACTTC.

This chain connects TRBV6-5 to TRBJ1-4; the D gene is possibly TRBD1 (5 bases). Germline loops: CDR1 MNHEY, CDR2 SVGAGI. Trimming left V 9 bases short and J 5 bases short, with 13 bases between. This CDR3 region has 13 residues. In DNA, the CDR3 is TGTGCCAGTAACCGCGGGGGGAATGAAAAACTGTTTTTT. Its protein product is CASNRGGNEKLFF.

The chain joins TRBV19 to TRBJ1-5; TRBD1 is a possible D gene (5 bases). The CDR3 runs 14 residues. Germline V gene lookup returns CDR1 LNHDA and CDR2 SQIVND (reference sequence). Trimming took off 6 bases at V and 4 bases at J, with 13 bases between the two ends. CDR3 residues: CASRGSGRNQPQHF. In DNA form, the CDR3 reads TGTGCCAGTAGAGGGTCAGGGCGTAATCAGCCCCAGCATTTT.

V gene TRBV21-1 combines with J gene TRBJ2-3; TRBD1, the table's D call, lacks a check against the DNA. TRBV21-1 is marked as a pseudogene. The CDR3 is 14 amino acids. This CDR3 reads CASSKRGTTDTQYF. The CDR3 DNA reads as TGTGCCAGCAGCAAAAGGGGGACCACAGATACGCAGTATTTT.

CDR3 coding DNA: TGTGCCAGCAGCGACAGGGGTCCGAACACCGGGGAGCTGTTTTTT. Translated, it gives CASSDRGPNTGELFF. The chain links TRBV6-5 to TRBJ2-2, with 8 nucleotides matching TRBD1. Unmatched junction bases numbered 3, after V lost 6 bases and J lost 0 bases. CDR1 and CDR2 (germline): MNHEY, SVGAGI. This CDR3 is built from 15 residues.

The chain uses TRBV2 and TRBJ2-2; tentative D call: TRBD2 (5 bases). The CDR3 extends over 15 amino acids. V was pared by 4 bases and J by 7 bases, with 16 bases between. Per the germline V gene, CDR1 is SNHLY and CDR2 is FYNNEI. The CDR3 nucleotides read TGTGCCAGCAGTGTAGAGGGCGCGTCAGGCGGGGAGCTGTTTTTT. Its translation is CASSVEGASGGELFF. Together with reference TRBV2 and TRBJ2-2, the CDR3 gives the full variable domain: EPEVTQTPSHQVTQMGQEVILRCVPISNHLYFYWYRQILGQKVEFLVSFYNNEISEKSEIFDDQFSVERPDGSNFTLKIRSTKLEDSAMYFCASSVEGASGGELFFGEGSRLTVL.

As for this clone: At one boundary the junction diverges from the germline segment, which might be a read error. V usage is TRBV12-5 and J usage is TRBJ1-1; a weak D match, TRBD1 (5 bases). This CDR3 contains 14 residues. Looked up from germline, CDR1 is LGHNT and CDR2 is FRNRAP. CDR3 DNA sequence: TGTGCTAGTAGTTTGGAAACAGGGAACACTGAAGCTTTCTTT. Translated: CASSLETGNTEAFF.

This clone occurred once. This sequence joins TRBV7-3 and TRBJ2-3, with 11 bases matching TRBD2. Trimming took 10 bases from V and 5 from J; bases not matched to a gene: 5. This CDR3 contains 13 residues. CDR1 is SGHTA and CDR2 is FQGTGA in the germline V gene. In DNA, the CDR3 is TGTGCCACGGGACTAGCGGTTGTAGATACGCAGTATTTT. It encodes CATGLAVVDTQYF.

The chain couples TRBV5-1 to TRBJ1-6, with 7 bases matching TRBD1. The CDR3 extends over 15 amino acids. Germline CDR1 reads SGHRS; CDR2 reads YFSETQ. The V segment lost 1 base and the J segment 6 bases; nucleotides outside the gene matches: 4. The CDR3 region is CASSLKTGFNSPLHF. The CDR3 coding sequence is TGCGCCAGCAGCTTGAAGACAGGGTTTAATTCACCCCTCCACTTT.

This chain joins TRBV7-2 and TRBJ1-1, with D uncertain. The CDR3 is 18 amino acids. CDR1 is SGHTA and CDR2 is FQGNSA in the germline V gene. The V gene lost 2 bases and the J gene lost 5 bases, with 24 bases spanning the gap. CDR3 sequence: CASSLINPGLRGGTEAFF. The CDR3 bases are TGTGCCAGCAGCTTAATAAATCCGGGATTACGGGGTGGGACTGAAGCTTTCTTT. Complete variable domain (other parts from reference TRBV7-2 and TRBJ1-1): GAGVSQSPSNKVTEKGKDVELRCDPISGHTALYWYRQSLGQGLEFLIYFQGNSAPDKSGLPSDRFSAERTGGSVSTLTIQRTQQEDSAVYLCASSLINPGLRGGTEAFFGQGTRLTVV.

This rearrangement joins TRBV4-3 to TRBJ1-3; no reliable D call. The length of the CDR3 is 13 residues. V lost 0 bases and J lost 6, with 6 bases in between. Per the germline V gene, CDR1 is LGHNA and CDR2 is YSLEER. CDR3 sequence: CASSQDRKNTIYF. In DNA form, the CDR3 reads TGCGCCAGCAGCCAAGACAGGAAAAACACCATATATTTT.

This clone has a handful of counts. The CDR3 sequence: CASSRDTYQPQHF. CDR3 in DNA: TGTGCCAGTAGTAGGGACACCTATCAGCCCCAGCATTTT. V gene TRBV19 combines with J gene TRBJ1-5, with D tentatively TRBD1 (6 bases). Germline assignment: CDR1 LNHDA and CDR2 SQIVND (reference sequence). The CDR3 is 13 residues long. V was clipped by 4 bases and J by 5 bases, with 9 bases between them.

The chain couples TRBV7-2 to TRBJ2-4, with TRBD2 matching over 7 bases. CDR1 SGHTA and CDR2 FQGNSA come from the germline V gene. This CDR3 region has 14 residues. V was pared by 3 bases and J by 8 bases, with 7 bases of the junction left unmatched. The CDR3, as DNA: TGTGCCAGCAGCTTGGCAGCGGGGTGGGACATTCAGTACTTC. This codes for CASSLAAGWDIQYF.

The gene calls are TRBV19 and TRBJ1-1, with no clear D. Trimming removed 9 bases from V and 2 bases from J, with 19 bases in between. Germline CDR1 LNHDA, CDR2 SQIVND (reference sequence). The CDR3 is 15 residues long. The CDR3 spells CASRHGGRNNTEAFF. The CDR3 DNA follows: TGTGCCAGCCGACATGGTGGTCGGAATAACACTGAAGCTTTCTTT.

The chain joins TRBV5-8 to TRBJ1-2; possible D gene TRBD1, 5 bases. CDR3 length: 19 amino acids. Germline loops: CDR1 SGHTS, CDR2 YDEGEE. Trimming shortened V by 0 bases and J by 1 base, and 22 bases separated the two germline ends. The CDR3 here is CASSLAVVAKEGYNYGYTF. In DNA, the CDR3 is TGTGCCAGCAGCTTGGCGGTGGTAGCGAAGGAGGGGTATAACTATGGCTACACCTTC.

The table lists this clone with a count of one. V gene TRBV10-1 combines with J gene TRBJ2-3, with 9 nucleotides matching TRBD2. The CDR3 spans 17 residues. The V gene's germline CDR1 is WNHNN and CDR2 SYGVQD (reference sequence). Trimming cost V 9 bases and J 3 bases; bases outside gene matches: 16. The CDR3 nucleotides read TGCGCCAGAGACTTTTTGGGCGGGGGGGCTCTAACAGATACGCAGTATTTT. Its translation is CARDFLGGGALTDTQYF.

This clone showed up just a few times. The chain couples TRBV6-2 or TRBV6-3 to TRBJ2-7; D is perhaps TRBD2 (5 bases). This CDR3 has 14 residues. Trimming took 0 bases from V and 6 from J, leaving 12 bases between them. CDR1 and CDR2 from the germline V gene are MNHEY and SVGEGT. The chain's CDR3 is CASSYSTGNGEQYF. CDR3 in DNA: TGTGCCAGCAGTTACTCGACGGGGAATGGCGAGCAGTACTTC.

This chain connects TRBV18 to TRBJ1-1; D remains ambiguous. V was clipped by 7 bases and J by 0 bases, with 9 bases between them. The germline V gene encodes CDR1 KGHSH and CDR2 LQKENI. The CDR3 spans 13 residues. CDR3 nucleotide sequence: TGTGCCAGCTTGGAGACCATGAACACTGAAGCTTTCTTT. It translates to CASLETMNTEAFF.

V and J are TRBV5-4 and TRBJ2-3; D might be TRBD2 (6 bases). The V end was cut by 9 bases, the J end by 4 bases, with 24 bases between. The germline CDR1 and CDR2 sequences are SGHNT and YYREEE (reference sequence). The CDR3 runs 16 residues. CDR3 in amino acids: CATSLGGLTGADTQYF. The CDR3 DNA reads TGTGCCACCTCATTGGGAGGACTGACGGGGGCAGATACGCAGTATTTT.

The genes are TRBV10-3 and TRBJ1-2, with D perhaps TRBD1 (6 bases). Germline CDR1 reads ENHRY; CDR2 reads SYGVKD. The CDR3 length is 16 residues. With 0 bases removed from V and 4 bases from J, the gap between germline ends came to 15 bases. The CDR3 region has the DNA TGTGCCATCAGTGAGTCGGCGAGACAGGCTAGCTATGGCTACACCTTC. Its translation: CAISESARQASYGYTF.

This chain links TRBV19 with TRBJ2-1; 7 bases align to TRBD1. The CDR3 spans 14 residues. Germline-derived CDR1 and CDR2 are LNHDA and SQIVND (reference sequence). The trim removed 5 bases at V and 6 bases at J, leaving 7 bases unmatched. The CDR3 nucleotides read TGTGCCAGTAGTCGTGACAGGGCGGGCAATGAGCAGTTCTTC. Translation: CASSRDRAGNEQFF.

The CDR3: CASSVDAGGGANVLTF. The CDR3 bases are TGTGCCAGCAGCGTAGATGCCGGGGGTGGGGCCAACGTCCTGACTTTC. The chain uses TRBV9 and TRBJ2-6; a possible D gene is TRBD2 (6 bases). There are 16 residues in the CDR3. CDR1 SGDLS and CDR2 YYNGEE come from the germline V gene. Trimming stripped 0 bases from V and 3 bases from J, with 10 bases between.

V usage is TRBV4-1 and J usage is TRBJ2-7; 9 bases map to TRBD2. Germline V lookup: CDR1 MGHRA, CDR2 YSYEKL. The CDR3 loop spans 18 amino acids. V lost 1 base and J lost 0; bases outside the gene matches: 10. CDR3 nucleotides: TGCGCCAGCAGCCAAGGGAGTAGCGGGAGTGCGACCTCCTACGAGCAGTACTTC. Translated, it gives CASSQGSSGSATSYEQYF.